This T cell receptor beta chain comes out of a study of T cell responses to AZD1222 COVID-19 vaccine. Assay: immunoSEQ multiplex PCR; the TCRdb copy retains only in-frame clones and omits some. The repertoire holds about 180,000 clones, with 75% to 90% as singletons. This CDR3 has 15 residues. V was pared by 0 bases and J by 6 bases, with 15 bases between. The germline gives CDR1 GTSNPN, CDR2 SVGIG (reference sequence). The V and J genes are TRBV30 and TRBJ2-1; possibly TRBD2 for D (6 bases). Sequencing used peripheral blood, obtained 28 days after the second dose of the MenACWY control vaccine. This receptor was obtained from an adult who received the MenACWY meningococcal vaccine as a control. CDR3 coding DNA: TGTGCCTGGAGTGTAAGTGGAGGGGCACGCAATGAGCAGTTCTTC. Encoded protein: CAWSVSGGARNEQFF.